Following are 28 T cell receptor beta chains from one sample sequenced in a study of CD8+CD57+ T cells in acquired aplastic anemia. The template used for profiling TCR beta VDJ and CDR3 was genomic DNA. TCRdb ran MiXCR on the reads and lists one entry per CDR3 protein. This table holds under 150,000 distinct CDR3 sequences, almost 40% found once. Selection for sequencing was limited to patients who had shown CD8+CD57+ cell expansion by flow cytometry. The sequenced sample consisted of sorted CD4+, CD8+, or CD8+CD57+ T cells (not recorded which) from PBMCs. These receptors were obtained from a human donor with aplastic anemia.

This clonotype was seen repeatedly, ten times or more. The CDR3 region is CASSLALGYGYTF. The CDR3 nucleotides read TGTGCCAGCAGCTTAGCCCTCGGATATGGCTACACCTTC. V gene TRBV7-6 combines with J gene TRBJ1-2; D gene unclear. Trimming stripped 0 bases from V and 5 bases from J, with 7 bases between. Germline V CDR1 and CDR2: SGHVS, FNYEAQ. CDR3 size: 13 residues. Based on the CDR3 plus reference TRBV7-6 and TRBJ1-2, the full variable domain is GAGVSQSPRYKVTKRGQDVALRCDPISGHVSLYWYRQALGQGPEFLTYFNYEAQQDKSGLPNDRFSAERPEGSISTLTIQRTEQRDSAMYRCASSLALGYGYTFGSGTRLTVV.

This clonotype was counted a few times. The chain uses TRBV29-1 and TRBJ1-6; D unresolved. Germline V gene sequence: CDR1 SQVTM, CDR2 ANQGSEA. Trimming cost V 4 bases and J 8 bases, with 12 bases left between them. There are 13 residues in the CDR3. The CDR3 nucleotides are TGCAGCGTTGGGGTTACTCGCGATTCACCCCTCCACTTT. Protein sequence: CSVGVTRDSPLHF.

This clonotype was seen more than once but under ten times. One end of the junction does not line up with germline, which may come from a read error. The chain couples TRBV4-2 to TRBJ1-6; 7 nucleotides match TRBD1. Germline CDR1 and CDR2: LGHNA and YNFKEQ. The CDR3 runs to 17 residues. CDR3 sequence: CASSGDSPSSYSSPLHF. In DNA form, the CDR3 reads TGTGCCAGCAGCGGGGACAGCCCGAGCTCCTATAGTTCACCCCTCCACTTT.

This clonotype was counted only a few times. The chain recombines TRBV7-9 with TRBJ1-2; D is unresolved. CDR1 is SEHNR, CDR2 FQNEAQ, per germline (reference sequence). Trimming took off 5 bases at V and 2 bases at J, with 15 bases between the two ends. This CDR3 spans 15 amino acids. The CDR3 loop is CASSGYQTQNYGYTF. In DNA form, the CDR3 reads TGTGCCAGCAGCGGATACCAGACACAAAACTATGGCTACACCTTC. The variable domain in full, with the rest retrieved from reference TRBV7-9 and TRBJ1-2, is DTGVSQNPRHKITKRGQNVTFRCDPISEHNRLYWYRQTLGQGPEFLTYFQNEAQLEKSRLLSDRFSAERPKGSFSTLEIQRTEQGDSAMYLCASSGYQTQNYGYTFGSGTRLTVV.

The chain uses TRBV20-1 and TRBJ2-7, with 7 bases identical to TRBD2. V shed 0 bases and J 5 bases; nucleotides not matched to a gene: 4. The CDR3 extends over 13 amino acids. The germline gives CDR1 DFQATT, CDR2 SNEGSKA (reference sequence). The CDR3: CSARDGRGNEQYF. Written as DNA, the CDR3 is TGCAGTGCTAGAGATGGGAGGGGAAACGAGCAGTACTTC.

This clonotype was seen ten or more times. V is TRBV7-3 and J is TRBJ1-1; a weak D match, TRBD1 (5 bases). V lost 4 bases and J 2 bases, leaving 8 bases between the germline ends. The CDR3 spans 13 residues. CDR1 and CDR2 from the germline V gene are SGHTA and FQGTGA. The CDR3 nucleotides read TGTGCCAGCAGCTCTCAGGGTAACACTGAAGCTTTCTTT. It specifies CASSSQGNTEAFF.

Note on this clonotype: This may be a read error: a much more frequent sequence differs by one nucleotide. The chain carries TRBV7-3 and TRBJ1-1, with D possibly TRBD1 on 5 matching bases. This CDR3 has 15 residues. The germline V and J ends were trimmed by 5 bases and 5 bases, with 18 bases remaining between them. From germline, CDR1 is SGHTA and CDR2 FQGTGA. The DNA of the CDR3 is TGTGCCAGCAGCCCGGCTGGGGGGGTTGGTACTGAAGCTTTCTTT. It yields the protein CASSPAGGVGTEAFF.

This clonotype was detected ten times or more. The V call is TRBV12-3 or TRBV12-4, the J call TRBJ1-2; 9 bases are shared with TRBD1. J gave up 12 bases and V 10 bases, and 15 bases lay outside the gene matches. CDR3 size: 13 residues. The CDR3 sequence: CATDTHGQGRNTF. For the CDR3, the DNA is TGTGCCACCGATACGCACGGACAGGGGAGAAACACCTTC.

Concerning this clonotype itself: This may arise from a read error, as a much more abundant clone is one base away. The CDR3 is CASRPSGGRTTYEQYF. In DNA, the CDR3 is TGTGCCAGCAGGCCCAGCGGGGGGCGGACCACCTACGAGCAGTACTTC. The chain uses TRBV11-2 and TRBJ2-7; TRBD2 matches 9 bases. The CDR3 extends over 16 amino acids. The V segment lost 6 bases and the J segment 2 bases; nucleotides outside the gene matches: 11. Germline CDR1 is SGHAT and CDR2 is FQNNGV. The variable domain in full, completed from reference TRBV11-2 and TRBJ2-7, reads EAGVAQSPRYKIIEKRQSVAFWCNPISGHATLYWYQQILGQGPKLLIQFQNNGVVDDSQLPKDRFSAERLKGVDSTLKIQPAKLEDSAVYLCASRPSGGRTTYEQYFGPGTRLTVT.

Only a few counts were recorded for this clonotype. This chain joins TRBV6-1 and TRBJ2-6, with unresolved D. Germline CDR1 MNHNS, CDR2 SASEGT. Between the trimmed V and J ends, which lost 5 bases and 0 bases, there was a span of 8 bases. The CDR3 has 15 amino acids. The CDR3 bases are TGTGCCAGCAGTCCGACGGTCTCTGGGGCCAACGTCCTGACTTTC. It codes for CASSPTVSGANVLTF.

This clonotype was counted a few times. V is TRBV5-1 and J is TRBJ2-2; tentative D call: TRBD2 (5 bases). There are 15 residues in the CDR3. V shed 0 bases and J shed 5 bases, with 11 bases lying between them. CDR1 and CDR2 from the germline V gene are SGHRS and YFSETQ. The CDR3: CASSLGSSGTGELFF. Written as DNA, the CDR3 is TGCGCCAGCAGCTTGGGTTCCTCGGGGACCGGGGAGCTGTTTTTT.

The rearrangement joins TRBV5-1 to TRBJ2-2; either TRBD1 or TRBD2 may supply D (5 bases each). The V and J ends lost 0 bases and 1 base respectively, with 7 bases between them. Germline V gene data show CDR1 as SGHRS and CDR2 as YFSETQ. This CDR3 comprises 15 residues. The CDR3 bases are TGCGCCAGCAGCTTGGAGGGACGGAACACCGGGGAGCTGTTTTTT. Protein sequence: CASSLEGRNTGELFF.

The V and J genes are TRBV18 and TRBJ2-2; possible D gene TRBD2, 6 bases. The CDR3 extends over 16 amino acids. Germline CDR1 reads KGHSH; CDR2 reads LQKENI. V was shortened by 4 bases and J by 0 bases, with 12 bases between the two germline ends. The CDR3 nucleotides read TGTGCCAGCTCACAAGGGGCGGGGCCGAACACCGGGGAGCTGTTTTTT. Protein product: CASSQGAGPNTGELFF.

This chain links TRBV20-1 with TRBJ2-7; 7 bases align to TRBD2. This CDR3 region has 12 residues. The J segment lost 1 base and the V segment lost 6 bases, leaving 3 bases of the junction unmatched. Per the germline V gene, CDR1 is DFQATT and CDR2 is SNEGSKA (reference sequence). The CDR3 DNA reads TGCAGTGCCAGCGGGATTTCCTACGAGCAGTACTTC. This translates into CSASGISYEQYF.

This clonotype was recorded many times. The V call is TRBV5-1, the J call TRBJ2-1; D call uncertain. V dropped 0 bases and J dropped 1 base, with 11 bases sitting between them. CDR3 length: 16 amino acids. Per germline, CDR1 SGHRS and CDR2 YFSETQ. The CDR3 nucleotides are TGCGCCAGCAGCTTGGTCTCTGAGCCTTCCTACAATGAGCAGTTCTTC. Translated, it gives CASSLVSEPSYNEQFF.

This clonotype was counted many times. The rearrangement links TRBV2 to TRBJ2-7; D is possibly TRBD2 (6 bases). CDR1 and CDR2 (germline): SNHLY, FYNNEI. CDR3 length: 13 amino acids. Trimming took off 6 bases at V and 7 bases at J, with 16 bases between the two ends. CDR3 DNA: TGTGCCAGCAGGGCCACTAGCACGAGTGAGCAGTACGTC. This codes for CASRATSTSEQYV.

The V call is TRBV7-2, the J call TRBJ1-6; D is ambiguous. The V gene lost 0 bases and the J gene lost 12 bases, with 9 bases spanning the gap. The CDR3 loop spans 13 amino acids. Germline V gene lookup returns CDR1 SGHTA and CDR2 FQGNSA. In DNA form, the CDR3 reads TGTGCCAGCAGCTTAGCCTTCGGGCTACCCCTCCACTTT. Translated: CASSLAFGLPLHF.

The V and J genes are TRBV15 and TRBJ1-2, with unresolved D. The germline V gene has CDR1 LNHNV and CDR2 YYDKDF (reference sequence). V dropped 3 bases and J dropped 6 bases, with 17 bases sitting between them. CDR3 length equals 15 residues. The chain's CDR3 is CATSRDVESADGYTF. CDR3 nucleotide sequence: TGTGCCACCAGCAGGGACGTAGAGAGTGCAGATGGCTACACCTTC.

V usage is TRBV11-2 and J usage is TRBJ1-5; maybe TRBD1 (5 bases). Trimming cost V 1 base and J 4 bases, with 14 bases left between them. This CDR3 contains 16 residues. Germline V lookup: CDR1 SGHAT, CDR2 FQNNGV. This CDR3 reads CASSLGLGRVNQPQHF. Here the CDR3 DNA reads TGTGCCAGCAGCTTAGGGTTGGGACGAGTTAATCAGCCCCAGCATTTT.

This clonotype was counted many times. V and J are TRBV6-1 and TRBJ1-2; D is perhaps TRBD1 (5 bases). V lost 0 bases and J lost 8, with 10 bases in between. This CDR3 spans 13 amino acids. Per the germline V gene, CDR1 is MNHNS and CDR2 is SASEGT. CDR3 coding DNA: TGTGCCAGCAGTGAAGCAGGGACGCGCGGCTACACCTTC. Its protein product is CASSEAGTRGYTF.

This clonotype was picked up a small number of times. This sequence joins TRBV9 and TRBJ2-5, with 11 bases that match TRBD2. The CDR3 runs 16 residues. The germline gives CDR1 SGDLS, CDR2 YYNGEE. J was trimmed by 1 base and V by 0 bases; bases with no gene match: 2. CDR3 residues: CASSVDSGGAQETQYF. The DNA for the CDR3 is TGTGCCAGCAGCGTAGATAGCGGGGGGGCCCAAGAGACCCAGTACTTC.

This clonotype was picked up a small number of times. The J gene is TRBJ1-5, the V gene TRBV19; D is unresolved. This CDR3 has 14 residues. V shed 5 bases and J shed 3 bases, with 11 bases lying between them. Germline-derived CDR1 and CDR2 are LNHDA and SQIVND (reference sequence). The CDR3 bases are TGTGCCAGTAGTTTTCGGGGTCACAATCAGCCCCAGCATTTT. It specifies CASSFRGHNQPQHF. The variable domain in full, completed from reference TRBV19 and TRBJ1-5, reads DGGITQSPKYLFRKEGQNVTLSCEQNLNHDAMYWYRQDPGQGLRLIYYSQIVNDFQKGDIAEGYSVSREKKESFPLTVTSAQKNPTAFYLCASSFRGHNQPQHFGDGTRLSIL.

The chain carries TRBV9 and TRBJ1-2, with D hard to call. The CDR3 totals 11 residues. Germline V gives CDR1 SGDLS, CDR2 YYNGEE. The CDR3 DNA reads TGTGCTAGCGGCACGGTTTATGGCTACACCTTC. Residues: CASGTVYGYTF. Full variable domain (outside the CDR3, taken from reference TRBV9 and TRBJ1-2): DSGVTQTPKHLITATGQRVTLRCSPRSGDLSVYWYQQSLDQGLQFLIQYYNGEERAKGNILERFSAQQFPDLHSELNLSSLELGDSALYFCASGTVYGYTFGSGTRLTVV.

V usage is TRBV10-2 and J usage is TRBJ1-3; no definite D call. The V end was cut by 7 bases, the J end by 16 bases, with 17 bases between. The CDR3 spans 11 residues. Germline V gene sequence: CDR1 WSHSY, CDR2 SAAADI. The CDR3 DNA reads TGCGCCAGCAAGAACGAACAAAGGGAGTATTTT. It encodes CASKNEQREYF.

In this sample, this clonotype turned up many times. This chain uses TRBV2 with TRBJ2-3, with TRBD2 as a possible D gene (7 bases). The V gene's germline CDR1 is SNHLY and CDR2 FYNNEI. The germline V and J ends were trimmed by 7 bases and 3 bases, with 14 bases remaining between them. CDR3 length: 14 residues. CDR3 region: CASTLGGGTDTQYF. The CDR3 bases are TGTGCCAGCACCCTAGGGGGGGGGACAGATACGCAGTATTTT.

The chain links TRBV24-1 to TRBJ2-7; the D gene is possibly TRBD2 (5 bases). The V end was cut by 4 bases, the J end by 3 bases, with 12 bases between. The CDR3 is 14 residues long. Per the germline V gene, CDR1 is KGHDR and CDR2 is SFDVKD. The CDR3 DNA follows: TGTGCCACCAGTGACTCCAAGGACTTCTACGAGCAGTACTTC. Its translation is CATSDSKDFYEQYF.

This clonotype has a count of ten or more. The J gene is TRBJ2-1, the V gene TRBV6-1, with a tentative D call TRBD2 (5 bases). The V and J ends lost 6 bases and 4 bases respectively, with 16 bases between them. Germline V CDR1 and CDR2: MNHNS, SASEGT. The CDR3 runs to 15 residues. The CDR3 nucleotides read TGTGCCAGCAGGGTGGTGCGACTACGATACAATGAGCAGTTCTTC. It is translated as CASRVVRLRYNEQFF.

About this clonotype: Since a much larger clone is just one base distant, this may be a read error. V and J are TRBV20-1 and TRBJ1-1, with 8 bases aligning to TRBD1. This CDR3 is built from 12 residues. Germline CDR1 and CDR2: DFQATT and SNEGSKA (reference sequence). The ends lost 5 bases at V and 7 bases at J; junction bases unmatched: 6. This chain's CDR3 is CSAGQGNFEAFF. CDR3 nucleotide sequence: TGCAGTGCTGGACAGGGCAACTTTGAAGCTTTCTTT.